The 32 T cell receptor beta chains below all came from one sample that was sequenced in a study of T cells in Graves' hyperthyroidism and ophthalmopathy. Authors of the study amplified TCR beta CDR3 regions from RNA transcripts. An initial round of RT-PCR targeting the TCR CDR3 relied on the HTBI primer set. TCRdb called the multiplex PCR reads again in MiXCR, with one record for every CDR3 protein. The sample records about 710,000 distinct CDR3 sequences, 15% to 20% being singletons. Specimen: blood. These TCRs come from a young man with Graves' hyperthyroidism.

This clonotype was counted only a few times. This chain links TRBV5-1 with TRBJ2-1, with 8 bases fitting TRBD1. Germline assignment: CDR1 SGHRS and CDR2 YFSETQ. V was pared by 3 bases and J by 8 bases, with 7 bases of the junction left unmatched. CDR3 length: 14 amino acids. The CDR3, as DNA: TGCGCCAGCAGCTCGTGGACAGGGCGCGATGAGCAGTTCTTC. Translating gives CASSSWTGRDEQFF. The variable domain in full, completed from reference TRBV5-1 and TRBJ2-1, reads KAGVTQTPRYLIKTRGQQVTLSCSPISGHRSVSWYQQTPGQGLQFLFEYFSETQRNKGNFPGRFSGRQFSNSRSEMNVSTLELGDSALYLCASSSWTGRDEQFFGPGTRLTVL.

The sample holds many counts of this clonotype. CDR3 sequence (DNA): TGTGCCAGCAGTGGGAGCGGGGCCGAGCAGTACTTC. Its translation: CASSGSGAEQYF. The chain employs TRBV2 and TRBJ2-7; 7 bases agree with TRBD2. The CDR3 has 12 residues. Trimming removed 4 bases from V and 6 bases from J; junction bases left unmatched: 3. Per the germline V gene, CDR1 is SNHLY and CDR2 is FYNNEI.

The V and J genes are TRBV4-2 and TRBJ1-2; no clear D gene. V lost 5 bases, J lost 5 bases, and 15 bases lay in between. The CDR3 is 14 residues long. Germline V gene lookup returns CDR1 LGHNA and CDR2 YNFKEQ. CDR3 coding DNA: TGTGCCAGCAGCTATTCCCGGACGGAGTATGGCTACACCTTC. Its protein is CASSYSRTEYGYTF.

Comments on this clonotype: A junction boundary mismatches the germline segment, possibly from a read error. The chain links TRBV18 to TRBJ2-1, with 7 bases lining up with TRBD2. CDR1 is KGHSH, CDR2 LQKENI, per germline. The CDR3 length is 16 residues. CDR3 amino acids: CASLNFSGASYNEQSF. CDR3 coding DNA: TGTGCCAGCTTAAACTTCAGCGGGGCCTCCTACAATGAGCAGTCCTTC.

There are a few counts of this clonotype. Mismatch with germline at one junction end may stem from a read error. The V call is TRBV19, the J call TRBJ2-2; tentatively, D is TRBD1 or TRBD2 (6 bases each). The germline CDR1 and CDR2 sequences are LNHDA and SQIVND (reference sequence). This CDR3 has 13 residues. The CDR3 loop reads CASTIGGLRELFF. DNA of the CDR3: TGTGCCAGTACTATAGGGGGGCTGAGGGAGCTGTTTTTT.

The chain carries TRBV29-1 and TRBJ2-1; 9 nucleotides match TRBD2. CDR3 size: 16 residues. Germline loops: CDR1 SQVTM, CDR2 ANQGSEA. The V gene end was trimmed by 6 bases and the J gene end by 4 bases; junction bases not matched to a gene: 13. DNA of the CDR3: TGCAGCGTACCTGGGCGGGAGGGAAATCTATACAATGAGCAGTTCTTC. It specifies CSVPGREGNLYNEQFF.

This clonotype has a count of ten or more. The chain joins TRBV12-3 or TRBV12-4 to TRBJ1-1, with D possibly TRBD1 on 5 matching bases. The V and J ends lost 4 bases and 3 bases respectively, with 9 bases between them. This CDR3 is 13 amino acids long. In DNA, the CDR3 is TGTGCCAGCAGTTCTCAGGGTTACACTGAAGCTTTCTTT. Its protein product is CASSSQGYTEAFF.

This clonotype showed up just a few times. This may come from a read error, since a much larger clone is one base off. The rearrangement links TRBV18 to TRBJ2-7; 9 nucleotides agree with TRBD1. Germline V CDR1 and CDR2: KGHSH, LQKENI. V lost 6 bases to trimming and J lost 6 bases; unmatched junction nucleotides: 12. The CDR3 is made up of 15 amino acids. CDR3 protein: CASSLDRGPTCEQYF. Here the CDR3 DNA reads TGTGCCAGCTCGCTGGACAGGGGACCTACCTGCGAGCAGTACTTC.

This clonotype was seen a few times. The genes are TRBV29-1 and TRBJ1-1, with D tentatively TRBD1 (5 bases). Germline V gives CDR1 SQVTM, CDR2 ANQGSEA. Deletions cut 7 bases from V and 8 bases from J, with 17 bases between. The length of the CDR3 is 12 residues. CDR3 bases: TGCAGCGACCAAACAGGCCCGCCCGAAGCTTTCTTT. It codes for CSDQTGPPEAFF.

This clonotype appeared many times. V is TRBV28 and J is TRBJ2-7; possibly TRBD1 for D (5 bases). The germline V gene has CDR1 MDHEN and CDR2 SYDVKM. Trimming took 10 bases from V and 0 from J, leaving 16 bases between them. The CDR3 covers 14 residues. The CDR3 spells CATSPTGVSYEQYF. In DNA, the CDR3 is TGTGCCACCTCCCCCACAGGCGTCTCCTACGAGCAGTACTTC.

Ten or more counts support this clonotype. The CDR3: CASRDHTEAFF. The CDR3 nucleotides read TGTGCCAGCAGGGACCATACTGAAGCTTTCTTT. The chain uses TRBV28 and TRBJ1-1; D is uncertain. The CDR3 spans 11 residues. CDR1 and CDR2 (germline): MDHEN, SYDVKM. V lost 6 bases, J lost 5 bases, and 7 bases lay in between.

The J gene is TRBJ2-5, the V gene TRBV5-1, with 7 bases aligning to TRBD1. Germline CDR1 is SGHRS and CDR2 is YFSETQ. After removal of 5 bases from V and 3 bases from J, the junction contained 16 bases not matched to a gene. The CDR3 contains 17 residues. CDR3 DNA sequence: TGCGCCAGCAGGAGACGCCCACAGGGGTTTGAAAAAGAGACCCAGTACTTC. Protein: CASRRRPQGFEKETQYF.

The table lists this clonotype with many counts. This chain connects TRBV2 to TRBJ1-1, with no clear D. CDR3 length: 13 amino acids. Trimming took off 4 bases at V and 3 bases at J, with 9 bases between the two ends. Germline CDR1 reads SNHLY; CDR2 reads FYNNEI. CDR3 region: CASSGGSYTEAFF. CDR3 sequence (DNA): TGTGCCAGCAGTGGAGGCAGTTACACTGAAGCTTTCTTT. Using reference TRBV2 and TRBJ1-1 for the parts outside the CDR3, the full variable domain is EPEVTQTPSHQVTQMGQEVILRCVPISNHLYFYWYRQILGQKVEFLVSFYNNEISEKSEIFDDQFSVERPDGSNFTLKIRSTKLEDSAMYFCASSGGSYTEAFFGQGTRLTVV.

Many counts were recorded for this clonotype. J is TRBJ2-7 and V is TRBV20-1, with a possible D match to TRBD1 (6 bases). The CDR3 runs 15 residues. Germline CDR1 reads DFQATT; CDR2 reads SNEGSKA (reference sequence). The V gene lost 4 bases and the J gene lost 5 bases, with 21 bases spanning the gap. CDR3 DNA: TGCAGTGCTATCAGGCCGGGTGGGGGCCCCCACGAGCAGTACTTC. Amino acids: CSAIRPGGGPHEQYF.

This clonotype was picked up a small number of times. This sequence joins TRBV7-9 and TRBJ1-1; D ambiguous. Trimming took 2 bases from V and 2 from J, leaving 15 bases between them. The CDR3 sequence is 16 residues long. Per germline, CDR1 SEHNR and CDR2 FQNEAQ (reference sequence). In DNA form, the CDR3 reads TGTGCCAGCAGCTTAACGGTAGGAGCCCCTAACACTGAAGCTTTCTTT. It is translated as CASSLTVGAPNTEAFF.

The rearrangement joins TRBV10-1 to TRBJ1-2, with a tentative D call TRBD1 (5 bases). The CDR3 runs 13 residues. Looked up from germline, CDR1 is WNHNN and CDR2 is SYGVQD (reference sequence). V was cut by 9 bases and J by 0 bases, with 11 bases left in between. The CDR3 spells CARRDETNYGYTF. CDR3 bases: TGCGCCAGACGGGACGAGACTAACTATGGCTACACCTTC.

In its sample, this clonotype was seen many times. This chain joins TRBV28 and TRBJ1-1; TRBD1 might be the D (6 bases). The CDR3 sequence is 18 residues long. Germline values: CDR1 MDHEN, CDR2 SYDVKM. Trimming cost V 5 bases and J 2 bases, with 24 bases left between them. CDR3 region: CASSADNIYRQANTEAFF. The CDR3 DNA follows: TGTGCCAGCAGTGCCGACAACATTTACAGACAGGCTAACACTGAAGCTTTCTTT.

This clonotype has a handful of counts. The gene calls are TRBV5-1 and TRBJ2-3; 8 nucleotides agree with TRBD2. Germline CDR1 and CDR2: SGHRS and YFSETQ. The CDR3 covers 15 residues. V gave up 4 bases and J gave up 8 bases; unmatched junction bases: 12. CDR3 bases: TGCGCCAGCAGCAGCCGGACTAGCCCCGAAGGTACGCAGTATTTT. Amino acid sequence: CASSSRTSPEGTQYF.

This clonotype was recorded at least ten times. This chain links TRBV12-3 or TRBV12-4 with TRBJ2-5; a possible D gene is TRBD1 (6 bases). With 5 bases removed from V and 0 bases from J, the gap between germline ends came to 13 bases. The CDR3 is made up of 15 amino acids. CDR3 DNA sequence: TGTGCCAGCAGTAGAGTAGGACAGTACCAAGAGACCCAGTACTTC. Amino acids: CASSRVGQYQETQYF.

A remark on this clonotype: This clone may be a read error of a much larger clone one base away. Because it lacks the conserved phenylalanine or tryptophan at the end, this CDR3 is likely a read error. V usage is TRBV28 and J usage is TRBJ2-6; TRBD1 or TRBD2 may be the D gene (6 bases each). V shed 8 bases and J shed 4 bases, with 18 bases lying between them. Germline V gives CDR1 MDHEN, CDR2 SYDVKM. The CDR3 consists of 16 residues. CDR3 bases: TGTGCCAGCCTCGGGGCCGGGGGCTCCGGGGCCAACGTCCTGACTCTC. It translates to CASLGAGGSGANVLTL.

This clonotype was seen ten or more times. This chain uses TRBV27 with TRBJ2-1; 12 positions agree with TRBD2. The CDR3 totals 19 residues. The germline gives CDR1 MNHEY, CDR2 SMNVEV (reference sequence). J lost 1 base, V lost 0 bases, and 7 bases had no gene match. The CDR3 DNA reads as TGTGCCAGCAGTTTATCGCGCCTAGCGGGAGGGGCGTCCTACAATGAGCAGTTCTTC. It specifies CASSLSRLAGGASYNEQFF.

This clonotype was counted at least ten times. This sequence joins TRBV3-1 and TRBJ2-3; TRBD1 aligns across 7 bases. The CDR3 is 14 residues long. Per germline, CDR1 LGHDT and CDR2 YNNKEL (reference sequence). Losses at the gene ends were 3 bases for V and 9 bases for J; bases not matched to a gene: 9. The CDR3 region has the DNA TGTGCCAGCAGCCATCGTGGACAGGAAGAGACGCAGTATTTT. Translating gives CASSHRGQEETQYF.

This clonotype came up a few times. The chain has TRBV7-2 and TRBJ2-1; either TRBD1 or TRBD2 may supply D (5 bases each). Trimming cost V 5 bases and J 6 bases, with 17 bases left between them. Germline CDR1 is SGHTA and CDR2 is FQGNSA. The CDR3 length is 15 residues. This chain's CDR3 is CASSPRLKRGNEQFF. As DNA, the CDR3 is TGTGCCAGCAGCCCGCGGTTAAAGAGGGGCAATGAGCAGTTCTTC.

This clonotype was observed a handful of times. The J gene is TRBJ2-1, the V gene TRBV15, with 9 bases that match TRBD2. The V segment lost 1 base and the J segment 5 bases; nucleotides outside the gene matches: 3. The CDR3 runs 15 residues. Germline V gives CDR1 LNHNV, CDR2 YYDKDF (reference sequence). The CDR3 coding sequence is TGTGCCACCAGCAGAGGACTAGCGGATAACAATGAGCAGTTCTTC. Its protein is CATSRGLADNNEQFF.

In this sample, this clonotype turned up a few times. The chain uses TRBV4-1 and TRBJ1-1; no firm D call. The CDR3 has 14 residues. Between the trimmed V and J ends, which lost 2 bases and 0 bases, there was a span of 7 bases. Germline V gene lookup returns CDR1 MGHRA and CDR2 YSYEKL. CDR3 region: CASSQPTVNTEAFF. CDR3 sequence (DNA): TGCGCCAGCAGCCAACCGACGGTGAACACTGAAGCTTTCTTT.

The CDR3 nucleotides are TGTGCCAGCTGGGACAGCCAAGAGACCCAGTACTTC. Amino acids: CASWDSQETQYF. This chain uses TRBV6-2 or TRBV6-3 with TRBJ2-5; 7 nucleotides agree with TRBD1. Losses at the gene ends were 8 bases for V and 1 base for J; bases not matched to a gene: 1. This CDR3 has 12 residues. Germline lookup yields CDR1 MNHEY and CDR2 SVGEGT.

This clonotype was detected many times. The chain is built from TRBV18 and TRBJ1-1; TRBD1 matches 7 bases. Germline CDR1 KGHSH, CDR2 LQKENI. V dropped 6 bases and J dropped 0; count of bases not matched to a gene: 10. This CDR3 is 16 amino acids long. The CDR3 region has the DNA TGTGCCAGCTCCCTGGACAGGCCCCCCATGAACACTGAAGCTTTCTTT. Protein sequence: CASSLDRPPMNTEAFF. The variable domain in full, with the rest retrieved from reference TRBV18 and TRBJ1-1, is NAGVMQNPRHLVRRRGQEARLRCSPMKGHSHVYWYRQLPEEGLKFMVYLQKENIIDESGMPKERFSAEFPKEGPSILRIQQVVRGDSAAYFCASSLDRPPMNTEAFFGQGTRLTVV.

This clonotype was recorded a few times. The chain combines TRBV6-1 with TRBJ2-5; 7 nucleotides line up with TRBD2. V was pared by 5 bases and J by 1 base, with 13 bases of the junction left unmatched. Germline CDR1 MNHNS, CDR2 SASEGT. This CDR3 is built from 17 residues. The CDR3 sequence: CASSYGLGGSPQETQYF. DNA for the CDR3: TGTGCCAGCAGTTACGGGCTTGGCGGGAGTCCCCAAGAGACCCAGTACTTC.

The chain recombines TRBV7-9 with TRBJ2-7; 14 bases map to TRBD2. This CDR3 has 21 residues. Germline CDR1 is SEHNR and CDR2 is FQNEAQ (reference sequence). After removal of 4 bases from V and 2 bases from J, the junction contained 19 bases not matched to a gene. DNA for the CDR3: TGTGCCAGCAGCTCGCGGGACAGAGGGACTAGCGGGAGCGAACGGACCTACGAGCAGTACTTC. Encoded protein: CASSSRDRGTSGSERTYEQYF.

This clonotype was seen at least ten times. The rearrangement joins TRBV24-1 to TRBJ1-2; no clear D. CDR3 length: 14 amino acids. Germline V gene data show CDR1 as KGHDR and CDR2 as SFDVKD. Trimming cost V 3 bases and J 8 bases, with 15 bases left between them. The CDR3 DNA follows: TGTGCCACCAGTGATCCGACCGGGCCTCCGGGCTACACCTTC. Encoded protein: CATSDPTGPPGYTF.

The gene calls are TRBV24-1 and TRBJ2-7, with 9 bases fitting TRBD1. The CDR3 is made up of 13 amino acids. The V and J ends lost 9 bases and 3 bases, in that order; junction bases with no gene match: 5. Germline V gene data show CDR1 as KGHDR and CDR2 as SFDVKD. The CDR3 DNA reads TGTGCCACCTCCAGGACAGGGGTCTACGAGCAGTACTTC. This gives the protein CATSRTGVYEQYF.

The genes are TRBV7-2 and TRBJ1-4; D not certain. V was trimmed by 1 base and J by 8 bases, leaving 11 bases between them. Germline lookup yields CDR1 SGHTA and CDR2 FQGNSA. The CDR3 loop spans 14 amino acids. CDR3 loop: CASSLDGEGEKLFF. In nucleotides, the CDR3 is TGTGCCAGCAGCTTAGACGGGGAGGGAGAAAAACTGTTTTTT.